The 27 T cell receptor beta chains listed next were all sequenced from one sample in a study of beta chain features in type 1 diabetes (dated by TCRdb to 2016 to 2019). The library was built by means of the immunoSEQ multiplex PCR assay. The High Capacity cDNA Reverse Transcription Kit was used to reverse transcribe all of the isolated RNA, meaning that expressed TCRB transcripts were what got sequenced. Held by TCRdb, this immuneACCESS table contains in-frame sequences only and omits some clones. Under half of the omission traces to an unresolved V gene where checked; the cause of the rest is unknown. Within this sample are roughly 140,000 clones, with 6.9% of them counted one time only. The leading ten clones occupy about 1.5% of the sample. Sequenced sample: central memory CD4+ T cells from blood. The receptor source for this set is a woman in her thirties in good health.

The V and J genes are TRBV4-3 and TRBJ1-5, with D unresolved. V gave up 0 bases and J gave up 4 bases, with 13 bases separating them. Germline CDR1 reads LGHNA; CDR2 reads YSLEER. This CDR3 spans 16 amino acids. The CDR3 DNA reads TGCGCCAGCAGCCAAGATTCCACAGTACCTAATCAGCCCCAGCATTTT. Amino acid sequence: CASSQDSTVPNQPQHF.

This clone has ten or more counts. The chain recombines TRBV29-1 with TRBJ2-7; 10 bases are shared with TRBD1. The ends lost 7 bases at V and 4 bases at J; junction bases unmatched: 7. CDR3 length: 13 amino acids. Germline CDR1 is SQVTM and CDR2 is ANQGSEA. The DNA of the CDR3 is TGCAGCGCTTCCGGGACAGGGGTATACGAGCAGTACTTC. It is translated as CSASGTGVYEQYF.

The chain couples TRBV7-3 to TRBJ2-3; 7 positions match TRBD1. Germline values: CDR1 SGHTA, CDR2 FQGTGA. The length of the CDR3 is 13 residues. V trimming: 5 bases; J trimming: 7 bases; junction bases outside the gene matches: 6. Here the CDR3 reads CASSNDRANTQYF. The CDR3 nucleotides are TGTGCCAGCAGCAATGACAGGGCGAATACGCAGTATTTT.

This clone came up a few times. The gene calls are TRBV4-3 and TRBJ1-5, with D tentatively TRBD1 (5 bases). The V end lost 0 bases, the J end lost 10 bases, and 25 bases lay between the germline ends. This CDR3 is 18 amino acids long. Germline V gene lookup returns CDR1 LGHNA and CDR2 YSLEER. This CDR3 is CASSQEAYIQTATGPQHF. The CDR3 DNA reads TGCGCCAGCAGCCAAGAAGCATATATCCAGACAGCAACAGGCCCCCAGCATTTT.

This clone was recorded a few times. The chain joins TRBV27 to TRBJ2-7, with 11 bases lining up with TRBD1. The V gene's germline CDR1 is MNHEY and CDR2 SMNVEV (reference sequence). The CDR3 contains 15 residues. With 4 bases clipped from V and 6 bases from J, the junction kept 8 bases outside the gene matches. CDR3 in DNA: TGTGCCAGCAGTTCCGGCGGGACAGGGGGTCGCGAGCAGTACTTC. Translated: CASSSGGTGGREQYF.

This clone was seen a few times. CDR3 coding DNA: TGTGCCAGCAGCTCCTTTCTGGCCAGGGATACGCAGTATTTT. It codes for CASSSFLARDTQYF. The rearrangement links TRBV7-9 to TRBJ2-3; D ambiguous. The CDR3 has 14 residues. Trimming cost V 4 bases and J 6 bases, with 14 bases left between them. Germline-derived CDR1 and CDR2 are SEHNR and FQNEAQ (reference sequence).

In its sample, this clone was seen a few times. This chain links TRBV2 with TRBJ2-7; 9 bases map to TRBD1. After removal of 6 bases from V and 5 bases from J, the junction contained 11 bases not matched to a gene. This CDR3 contains 15 residues. From germline, CDR1 is SNHLY and CDR2 FYNNEI. CDR3 nucleotide sequence: TGTGCCAGCAGGAGACCGGGACAGGGTCTGGACGAGCAGTACTTC. The encoded protein is CASRRPGQGLDEQYF.

The V and J genes are TRBV7-8 and TRBJ2-3; weak D call: TRBD1 (6 bases). The germline CDR1 and CDR2 sequences are SGHVS and FQNEAQ. Trimming left V 5 bases short and J 6 bases short, with 15 bases between. The CDR3 is 14 residues long. DNA of the CDR3: TGTGCCAGCAGCCCCCGGGCAGGGGAGGATACGCAGTATTTT. Translating it yields CASSPRAGEDTQYF.

The J gene is TRBJ2-3, the V gene TRBV19, with 9 bases that match TRBD2. Trimming took 7 bases from V and 7 from J; bases not matched to a gene: 9. The V gene's germline CDR1 is LNHDA and CDR2 SQIVND (reference sequence). CDR3 length: 14 residues. The CDR3 bases are TGTGCCAGTACCGAGCGGGAGGTGGGAAATACGCAGTATTTT. Amino acids: CASTEREVGNTQYF. Full variable domain (rest looked up from reference TRBV19 and TRBJ2-3): DGGITQSPKYLFRKEGQNVTLSCEQNLNHDAMYWYRQDPGQGLRLIYYSQIVNDFQKGDIAEGYSVSREKKESFPLTVTSAQKNPTAFYLCASTEREVGNTQYFGPGTRLTVL.

The sample holds a few counts of this clone. V gene TRBV7-9 combines with J gene TRBJ2-1; 13 bases are a match to TRBD2. J was trimmed by 7 bases and V by 2 bases; bases with no gene match: 2. Per the germline V gene, CDR1 is SEHNR and CDR2 is FQNEAQ (reference sequence). The CDR3 contains 15 residues. The chain's CDR3 is CASSLRTSGSNEQFF. CDR3 bases: TGTGCCAGCAGCTTACGGACTAGCGGGAGTAATGAGCAGTTCTTC.

This clone was counted a few times. The J gene is TRBJ2-7, the V gene TRBV7-2, with 8 bases aligning to TRBD1. Germline V gene data show CDR1 as SGHTA and CDR2 as FQGNSA. This CDR3 has 15 amino acids. V was pared by 3 bases and J by 1 base, with 5 bases of the junction left unmatched. CDR3 protein: CASSFRQGISYEQYF. CDR3 sequence (DNA): TGTGCCAGCAGCTTTCGACAGGGGATATCCTACGAGCAGTACTTC.

This clone was counted only a few times. The chain couples TRBV29-1 to TRBJ2-2, with no clear D. The CDR3 is 14 amino acids. Deletions cut 1 base from V and 5 bases from J, with 11 bases between. The V gene's germline CDR1 is SQVTM and CDR2 ANQGSEA. The CDR3 region is CSVEAAGRTGELFF. CDR3 bases: TGCAGCGTTGAAGCGGCAGGTCGGACCGGGGAGCTGTTTTTT.

This clone turned up a few times. This chain connects TRBV10-3 to TRBJ2-7; no firm D call. This CDR3 has 11 residues. Deletions cut 6 bases from V and 2 bases from J, with 5 bases between. Germline CDR1 reads ENHRY; CDR2 reads SYGVKD. CDR3 sequence: CAIRIAYEQYF. For the CDR3, the DNA is TGTGCCATCAGGATAGCCTACGAGCAGTACTTC.

This clone has just a few counts. The chain carries TRBV6-5 and TRBJ2-1, with TRBD2 identical over 7 bases. Trimming took 5 bases from V and 4 from J; bases not matched to a gene: 8. Per germline, CDR1 MNHEY and CDR2 SVGAGI. The CDR3 contains 15 residues. The CDR3 DNA is TGTGCCAGCAGTGTCCGCGGGGAGGGGTACAATGAGCAGTTCTTC. Its protein is CASSVRGEGYNEQFF.

In its sample, this clone was seen a few times. The gene calls are TRBV4-3 and TRBJ2-5, with a weak D call TRBD2 (5 bases). The J call is uncertain, as TRBJ2-7 better fits the DNA end. The CDR3 runs 14 residues. Germline values: CDR1 LGHNA, CDR2 YSLEER. The CDR3 here is CASSQDTDFYEQYF. The DNA for the CDR3 is TGCGCCAGCAGCCAAGATACGGACTTCTACGAGCAGTACTTC.

This clone was counted a few times. This chain links TRBV28 with TRBJ2-1, with TRBD2 identical over 12 bases. In germline, CDR1 is MDHEN, CDR2 SYDVKM. V trimming: 5 bases; J trimming: 6 bases; junction bases outside the gene matches: 5. The CDR3 is 15 residues long. As DNA, the CDR3 is TGTGCCAGCAGTACCCGACTAGCGGGGGTCAATGAGCAGTTCTTC. Encoded protein: CASSTRLAGVNEQFF.

This clone came up a few times. The chain uses TRBV5-1 and TRBJ2-7; 13 bases line up with TRBD2. CDR3 size: 15 residues. The germline V gene has CDR1 SGHRS and CDR2 YFSETQ. V was pared by 4 bases and J by 1 base, with 2 bases of the junction left unmatched. CDR3 nucleotide sequence: TGCGCCAGCAGCGGACTAGCGGGAGATTCCTACGAGCAGTACTTC. Translating it yields CASSGLAGDSYEQYF.

The chain is built from TRBV29-1 and TRBJ2-5; 7 bases match TRBD2. The V segment lost 8 bases and the J segment 10 bases; nucleotides outside the gene matches: 16. The V gene's germline CDR1 is SQVTM and CDR2 ANQGSEA. This CDR3 contains 13 residues. The CDR3 region is CSHSDWVGGDQYF. The CDR3 DNA sequence: TGCAGCCACTCTGACTGGGTGGGGGGGGACCAGTACTTC.

This clone was seen a few times. The chain combines TRBV18 with TRBJ2-5; 8 bases fit TRBD2. The CDR3 has 15 residues. V shed 1 base and J 4 bases; nucleotides not matched to a gene: 5. Germline CDR1 is KGHSH and CDR2 is LQKENI. The chain's CDR3 is CASSPLAGFGETQYF. The CDR3 DNA is TGTGCCAGCTCACCACTAGCGGGATTTGGAGAGACCCAGTACTTC.

This CDR3 reads CASSREGVFTEAFF. CDR3 nucleotide sequence: TGTGCCAGCAGTCGAGAAGGGGTTTTTACTGAAGCTTTCTTT. This rearrangement joins TRBV28 to TRBJ1-1, with D maybe TRBD1 (5 bases). Trimming removed 5 bases from V and 5 bases from J, with 15 bases in between. The CDR3 is 14 residues long. Germline V gene data show CDR1 as MDHEN and CDR2 as SYDVKM.

This clone was seen at least ten times. V usage is TRBV7-9 and J usage is TRBJ2-2; weak D call: TRBD2 (5 bases). Germline CDR1 is SEHNR and CDR2 is FQNEAQ (reference sequence). The CDR3 is made up of 14 amino acids. Trimming shortened V by 5 bases and J by 8 bases, and 15 bases separated the two germline ends. CDR3 residues: CASSLLEGQGELFF. CDR3 nucleotide sequence: TGTGCCAGCAGCCTACTAGAAGGGCAAGGGGAGCTGTTTTTT.

The chain is built from TRBV30 and TRBJ1-1, with D tentatively TRBD1 (5 bases). Trimming stripped 4 bases from V and 7 bases from J, with 13 bases between. Germline V gives CDR1 GTSNPN, CDR2 SVGIG (reference sequence). The CDR3 is 12 amino acids. The CDR3 sequence: CAWTQGTIEAFF. In DNA form, the CDR3 reads TGTGCCTGGACCCAGGGAACGATTGAAGCTTTCTTT.

This clone was counted only a few times. The chain joins TRBV7-2 to TRBJ2-2, with 10 bases identical to TRBD1. CDR1 is SGHTA, CDR2 FQGNSA, per germline. V trimming: 4 bases; J trimming: 7 bases; junction bases outside the gene matches: 3. This CDR3 is built from 14 residues. CDR3 nucleotide sequence: TGTGCCAGCAGCTCGGGACAGGGGCACGGGGAGCTGTTTTTT. It translates to CASSSGQGHGELFF.

This clone was detected a few times. V gene TRBV6-1 combines with J gene TRBJ1-5, with 9 nucleotides matching TRBD1. J lost 7 bases, V lost 6 bases, and 7 bases had no gene match. The length of the CDR3 is 14 residues. Germline V gene data show CDR1 as MNHNS and CDR2 as SASEGT. CDR3 DNA sequence: TGTGCCAGCAGCCTAACAGGGGGCGGGCAGCCCCAGCATTTT. Protein sequence: CASSLTGGGQPQHF.

The table lists this clone with many counts. The V call is TRBV29-1, the J call TRBJ2-3, with TRBD1 matching 9 bases. Trimming cost V 5 bases and J 1 base; bases outside gene matches: 7. The CDR3 length is 15 residues. In germline, CDR1 is SQVTM, CDR2 ANQGSEA. The DNA for the CDR3 is TGCAGCGTTCAATCGGGACAGGGCCGCACAGATACGCAGTATTTT. Amino acid sequence: CSVQSGQGRTDTQYF.

Ten or more counts support this clone. J is TRBJ2-6 and V is TRBV14, with 7 bases matching TRBD1. Germline CDR1 SGHDN, CDR2 FVKESK. The CDR3 has 18 residues. Germline trimming cut 4 bases from V and 0 bases from J; bases unmatched to any gene: 9. The CDR3 sequence: CASSLPGQINSGANVLTF. CDR3 DNA sequence: TGTGCCAGCAGCCTTCCGGGACAGATTAACTCTGGGGCCAACGTCCTGACTTTC.

The chain combines TRBV4-1 with TRBJ2-1; TRBD2 aligns across 8 bases. Germline CDR1 MGHRA, CDR2 YSYEKL. The CDR3 totals 15 residues. V shed 4 bases, J shed 2 bases, and the junction held 4 bases outside the gene matches. The CDR3 DNA reads as TGCGCCAGCAGCCCCCGGACTAGCACCTACAATGAGCAGTTCTTC. This translates into CASSPRTSTYNEQFF.